In this sample, the clone carrying this TCR beta chain turned up once. Its antigen is still unknown. These data are taken from a study of cytomegalovirus exposure and HLA in healthy donors. General study findings and limits: According to a subsequent analysis, TCR clusters from the first cohort were inclined to appear together in the 110 or so validation repertoires.

The CDR3 is 17 amino acids. The V and J ends lost 3 bases and 2 bases respectively, with 17 bases between them. Germline V lookup: CDR1 MDHEN, CDR2 SYDVKM. Libraries were prepared by immunoSEQ multiplex PCR; TCRdb keeps only in-frame clonotypes and omits some of them. The data show roughly 100,000 clones, 88% seen once. Sequenced input: PBMCs. The V call is TRBV28, the J call TRBJ1-5, with no clear D. The source is a woman aged 18-35 years in good health and CMV-seropositive. The CDR3 spells CASSLGERSAGNQPQHF. For the CDR3, the DNA is TGTGCCAGCAGTTTGGGAGAGAGAAGCGCGGGCAATCAGCCCCAGCATTTT.